Sequencing of this T cell receptor beta chain was carried out in a study of cytomegalovirus exposure and HLA in healthy donors. General observations from the study: In terms of immune exposure information, only CMV serostatus was available. A missense variant in DCLRE1C was later tied to TCR beta V- and J-gene trimming.

Germline-derived CDR1 and CDR2 are MNHEY and SMNVEV (reference sequence). The CDR3 totals 14 residues. The V and J ends lost 3 bases and 1 base respectively, with 9 bases between them. PCR used 60 Vbeta primers and 13 Jbeta primers. Generated by immunoSEQ multiplex PCR, the TCRdb table keeps only in-frame clones and is missing some. The data contain hundreds of thousands of clones, more than 85% of them singletons. This clone showed up just once. The antigen is undetermined. The chain joins TRBV27 to TRBJ1-1; no firm D call. The source of this sequence is a woman between 18 and 29 years old in good health and CMV-seronegative. Sequencing input: PBMCs. The CDR3 loop reads CASSFTGANTEAFF. The CDR3 DNA follows: TGTGCCAGCAGTTTCACGGGAGCGAACACTGAAGCTTTCTTT.